The present T cell receptor (beta chain) was sequenced within a study of shared clonotypes between healthy human individuals. As for the study in general: Per donor, CD8 memory used one plate, CD8 naive used two, CD4 memory used three and CD4 naive used three.

TCRdb's copy holds only in-frame clones and misses some; the assay was immunoSEQ multiplex PCR. The table has roughly 1,000,000 clones, around three quarters seen once; the top ten hold 0.55% to 0.7%. Unmatched junction bases numbered 23, after V lost 7 bases and J lost 4 bases. The CDR3 covers 20 residues. CDR1 is MDHEN and CDR2 is SYDVKM in the germline V gene. There were no recent acute infections or vaccinations among the donors, who were healthy HIV-negative adults. The origin of this receptor is a young man in good health. Some clones in this sample may be carry-over from other donors' samples. Sample: memory CD4+ T cells from PBMCs. Subset defined: CD45RA-negative fraction. The chain is built from TRBV28 and TRBJ2-3; 10 nucleotides align to TRBD2. Here the CDR3 reads CASTPPLSGRAPGEADTQYF. The CDR3 nucleotides are TGTGCCAGCACCCCACCCCTCAGCGGGAGGGCCCCGGGGGAGGCAGATACGCAGTATTTT.